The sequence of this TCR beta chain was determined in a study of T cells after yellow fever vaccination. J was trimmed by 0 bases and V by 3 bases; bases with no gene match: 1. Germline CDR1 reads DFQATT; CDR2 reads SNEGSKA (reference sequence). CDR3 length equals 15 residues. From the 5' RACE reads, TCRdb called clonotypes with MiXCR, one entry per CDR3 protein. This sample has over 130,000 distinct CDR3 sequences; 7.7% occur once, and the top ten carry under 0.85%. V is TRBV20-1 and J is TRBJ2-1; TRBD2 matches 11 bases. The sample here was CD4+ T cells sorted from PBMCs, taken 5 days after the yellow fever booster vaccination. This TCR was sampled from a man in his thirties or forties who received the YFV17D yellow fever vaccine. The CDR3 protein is CSARTSGNSYNEQFF. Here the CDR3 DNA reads TGCAGTGCTAGGACTAGCGGGAACTCCTACAATGAGCAGTTCTTC.